This TCR beta chain is drawn from a study of response to subunit inactivated influenza vaccine. Germline V lookup: CDR1 SQVTM, CDR2 ANQGSEA. The CDR3 consists of 10 residues. V lost 2 bases and J 11 bases, leaving 7 bases between the germline ends. TCRdb fed the RT-PCR reads into MiXCR, producing one record per CDR3 protein. This repertoire shows around 850,000 distinct CDR3 sequences, around 18% found once; its top ten account for 11%. This clonotype was seen ten or more times. The genes are TRBV29-1 and TRBJ2-1; unclear D gene. The specimen was PBMCs from blood, collected around 5 days after vaccination. The sequence was collected from a man in his forties or fifties who received an inactivated influenza vaccine. The CDR3 nucleotides are TGCAGCGTTGAATCGGAGAAGCAGTTCTTC. Encoded protein: CSVESEKQFF.